In its sample, the clone carrying this T cell receptor beta chain was seen many times. Next came a second PCR, run for about 7 to 12 cycles, which used a sample-barcoded 5' primer along with a J-beta primer mix. TCRdb reprocessed the 5' RACE reads via MiXCR and lists one record per CDR3 protein. The sample has some 930,000 distinct CDR3 sequences; almost 30% are singletons. The data derive from a study of blood T cells in healthy people across ages. This CDR3 has 12 residues. Per the germline V gene, CDR1 is SQVTM and CDR2 is ANQGSEA. The germline V and J ends were trimmed by 2 bases and 6 bases, with 11 bases remaining between them. The same data also contributed to another study, on T cells of mothers and their children.

V is TRBV29-1 and J is TRBJ2-7; no definite D call. The source of this sequence is a woman in her thirties or forties in good health. Input material: blood. CDR3 DNA: TGCAGCGTTGAATTGGAAGTCGGCGAGCAGTACTTC. This encodes CSVELEVGEQYF.